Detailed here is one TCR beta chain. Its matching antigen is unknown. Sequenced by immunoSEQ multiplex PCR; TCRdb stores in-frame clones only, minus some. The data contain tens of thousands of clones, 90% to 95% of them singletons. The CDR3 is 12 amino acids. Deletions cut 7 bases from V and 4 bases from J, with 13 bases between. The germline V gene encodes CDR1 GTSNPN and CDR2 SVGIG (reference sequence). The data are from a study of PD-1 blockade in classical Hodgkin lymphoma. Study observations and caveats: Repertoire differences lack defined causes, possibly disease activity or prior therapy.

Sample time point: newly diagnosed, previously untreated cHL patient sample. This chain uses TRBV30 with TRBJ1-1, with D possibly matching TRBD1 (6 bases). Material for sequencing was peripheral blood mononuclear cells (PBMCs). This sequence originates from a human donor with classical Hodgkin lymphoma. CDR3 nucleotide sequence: TGTGCCTACGCAGGGGATGGCACTGAAGCTTTCTTT. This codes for CAYAGDGTEAFF.